These T cell receptor beta chains were read from a single sample in a study of shared clonotypes between healthy human individuals. TCRdb's copy holds only in-frame clones and misses some; the assay was immunoSEQ multiplex PCR. The table lists around 720,000 clones, around three quarters of them singletons. The sample consisted of memory CD4+ T cells sorted from blood. These TCRs come from a woman in her twenties or thirties in good health. CDR3s include the opening cysteine and the closing phenylalanine or tryptophan. D genes are given only for firm matches. Expanded clones get a size class; other rows say once, few or many, or leave the size out.

>once|NA|TRBV7-2|TRBJ2-7
TGTGCCAGCAGCTCAAGGGTTCCCCCCTACGAGCAGTACTTC
CASSSRVPPYEQYF
>few|NA|TRBV5-1|TRBJ2-3
TGCGCCAGCGTCTTCCAGGGTTGGGGCACAGATACGCAGTATTTT
CASVFQGWGTDTQYF
>NA|NA|TRBV2|TRBJ2-1
TGTGCCAGCAGTGCCCTCGCTATACAACATGAGCAGTTCTTC
CASSALAIQHEQFF
>NA|NA|TRBV6-1|TRBJ2-7
TGTGCCAGCAGGAGAGAACGGGACGGGCCCTACGAGCAGTACTTC
CASRRERDGPYEQYF
>once|NA|TRBV10-2|TRBJ1-1
TGCGCCAGCAGCGGGGGGGAAGGGACTGAAGCTTTCTTT
CASSGGEGTEAFF
>NA|TRBD1|TRBV2|TRBJ1-2
TGTGCCAGCAGCGCTAGGGGGCTGGTAGGTGGCTACACCTTC
CASSARGLVGGYTF
>NA|NA|TRBV5-1|TRBJ1-4
TGCGCCAGCAGCTTGTTTGGGTCAGATAATGAAAAACTGTTTTTT
CASSLFGSDNEKLFF
>NA|TRBD2|TRBV7-2|TRBJ2-3
TGTGCCAGCAGCCCAGGGAGGGCTGATACGCAGTATTTT
CASSPGRADTQYF
>few|NA|TRBV7-2|TRBJ2-3
TGTGCCAGCAGCTTTTCCAGCGTCACAGATACGCAGTATTTT
CASSFSSVTDTQYF
>NA|NA|TRBV28|TRBJ2-3
TGTGCCAGCAGTTTTCCTCAGGGCACTAGCACAGATACGCAGTATTTT
CASSFPQGTSTDTQYF
>NA|TRBD1|TRBV10-3|TRBJ2-3
TGTGCCATCGCCCGAACAGGGGAAAGCACAGATACGCAGTATTTT
CAIARTGESTDTQYF
>NA|TRBD2|TRBV28|TRBJ2-3
TGTGCCAGCAGTCCCATCGTGGTAGCGGGCTCAGATACGCAGTATTTT
CASSPIVVAGSDTQYF
>NA|TRBD1|TRBV6-4|TRBJ2-3
TGTGCCAGCAGTGACTCTTGGGACGGGACAGGGAAAGGGACGCAGTATTTT
CASSDSWDGTGKGTQYF
>NA|NA|TRBV5-1|TRBJ1-1
TGCGCCAGCACTGGGGTCTTGAACACTGAAGCTTTCTTT
CASTGVLNTEAFF
>NA|NA|TRBV30|TRBJ2-5
TGTGCCTGGAGTGTACTTCTGGGGGATCTGGCCCAGTACTTC
CAWSVLLGDLAQYF
>NA|NA|TRBV2|TRBJ2-5
TGTGCCAGCAGTGGGTCCAGAGAGACCCAGTACTTC
CASSGSRETQYF
>NA|TRBD2|TRBV9|TRBJ2-1
TGTGCCAGCAGCCTAAGGACTAGCGGGGAGGGGAATGAGCAGTTCTTC
CASSLRTSGEGNEQFF
>few|NA|TRBV5-1|TRBJ1-3
TGCGCCAGCAGCCTGGGGACGAGTGGAAACACCATATATTTT
CASSLGTSGNTIYF
>NA|NA|TRBV5-1|TRBJ2-2
TGCGCCAGCACATACTACCCCCAGGGAGGCGGCGGGGAGCTGTTTTTT
CASTYYPQGGGGELFF
>NA|NA|TRBV30|TRBJ2-2
TGTGCCTGGAGTGTGGGGGGGCGGGAGCTGTTTTTT
CAWSVGGRELFF
>NA|TRBD1|TRBV30|TRBJ2-7
TGTGCCTGGAAAAGTAGGGACAGCCTCTCCTACGAGCAGTACTTC
CAWKSRDSLSYEQYF
>NA|NA|TRBV6-4|TRBJ2-3
TGTGCCAGCAGAAGGGCCGGTGAAGATACGCAGTATTTT
CASRRAGEDTQYF
>NA|NA|TRBV6-1|TRBJ2-7
TGTGCCAGCCGACGTCTCAGCGCCTACGAGCAGTACTTC
CASRRLSAYEQYF
>NA|NA|TRBV6-4|TRBJ2-3
TGTGCCAGCAGTTACCGTGGTAGCGTGGGTAAGGATACGCAGTATTTT
CASSYRGSVGKDTQYF
>NA|NA|TRBV11-2|TRBJ1-2
TGTGCCAGCAGCTCGCAGAGACTGAACTCGCACTATGGCTACACCTTC
CASSSQRLNSHYGYTF
>NA|TRBD2|TRBV5-1|TRBJ2-3
TGCGCCAGCAGCCCAGACCTAGCGGGGGGCACAGATACGCAGTATTTT
CASSPDLAGGTDTQYF
>NA|TRBD2|TRBV19|TRBJ2-1
TGTGCCAGTAGTATAGCTAGCGGGAGTTACAATGAGCAGTTCTTC
CASSIASGSYNEQFF
>NA|TRBD1|TRBV27|TRBJ1-2
TGTGCCAGCAGTGCGAACAGGGGGCGCGGTGGCTACACCTTC
CASSANRGRGGYTF
>NA|NA|TRBV19|TRBJ2-5
TGTGCCAGTAGTATCGGCGGGGCTGGGAAAGAGACCCAGTACTTC
CASSIGGAGKETQYF
>NA|NA|TRBV10-1|TRBJ1-3
TGCGCCAGCCCAGAGGACCGCCTCAGGGGATCTGGAAACACCATATATTTT
CASPEDRLRGSGNTIYF
>NA|TRBD1|TRBV7-8|TRBJ1-2
TGTGCCAGCAGCCCCGGGACAGGGGACGAGGCTAACTATGGCTACACCTTC
CASSPGTGDEANYGYTF
>NA|TRBD2|TRBV7-2|TRBJ2-2
TGTGCCAGCAGCGTGGCGGGACTAGCGGGGGTTATTACCGGGGAGCTGTTTTTT
CASSVAGLAGVITGELFF
>NA|NA|TRBV5-6|TRBJ2-2
TGTGCCAGCAGCTTGAGGTCAGGGTTCGGGGAGCTGTTTTTT
CASSLRSGFGELFF
>many|NA|TRBV5-6|TRBJ2-7
TGTGCCAGCAGCTATCACGGGTCCTACGAGCAGTACTTC
CASSYHGSYEQYF
>NA|NA|TRBV10-2|TRBJ2-2
TGCGCCAGACCCAGGGGTCTCACCGGGGAGCTGTTTTTT
CARPRGLTGELFF
>NA|NA|TRBV7-2|TRBJ2-3
TGTGCCAGCAGCTCGAAACGCCGAGATACGCAGTATTTT
CASSSKRRDTQYF
>NA|NA|TRBV7-2|TRBJ2-7
TGTGCCAGCAGCTTAAGGGGTATAGGCGAGCAGTACTTC
CASSLRGIGEQYF
>NA|NA|TRBV28|TRBJ1-5
TGTGCCAGCAGTTTACCCGGCAGCAATCAGCCCCAGCATTTT
CASSLPGSNQPQHF
>NA|NA|TRBV28|TRBJ2-7
TGTGCCAGCAGTTTATTCGGAAGCTCCTACGAGCAGTACTTC
CASSLFGSSYEQYF
>NA|NA|TRBV6-1|TRBJ2-6
TGTGCCAGTCGTCCTAGGGGATCTGGGGCCAACGTCCTGACTTTC
CASRPRGSGANVLTF
>once|NA|TRBV5-1|TRBJ2-1
TGCGCCAGCAGCCTAGAGGGGCGGGGCTCCTACAATGAGCAGTTCTTC
CASSLEGRGSYNEQFF
>once|TRBD2|TRBV5-4|TRBJ2-7
TGTGCCAGCAGCTTGTTGCGGGAGGACGACGAGCAGTACTTC
CASSLLREDDEQYF
>NA|NA|TRBV6-5|TRBJ1-2
TGTGCCAGCAGTTACTCCCCCTCGGGGGGGACTGGCTACACCTTC
CASSYSPSGGTGYTF
>NA|NA|TRBV6-5|TRBJ2-3
TGTGCCAGCAGCCGGGACACAGATACGCAGTATTTT
CASSRDTDTQYF
>NA|NA|TRBV10-1|TRBJ2-5
TGCGCCAGCAGTGAGTCGTTCGGCAGGCCCACGGGAGAGACCCAGTACTTC
CASSESFGRPTGETQYF
>NA|TRBD2|TRBV7-2|TRBJ2-2
TGTGCCAGCAACCTAGCGGGAGGGGCCGGGGAGCTGTTTTTT
CASNLAGGAGELFF
>NA|TRBD2|TRBV9|TRBJ2-5
TGTGCCAGCACTGCGGGAGCCGGGGAAGAGACCCAGTACTTC
CASTAGAGEETQYF
>NA|TRBD1|TRBV5-1|TRBJ2-7
TGCGCCAGCAGCTTCTCCACAGGGGGCCGCAACGAGCAGTACTTC
CASSFSTGGRNEQYF
>NA|TRBD2|TRBV7-9|TRBJ2-7
TGTGCCAGCAGCGGGACTAGCGGGAGGAGCTCCTACGAGCAGTACTTC
CASSGTSGRSSYEQYF
>NA|NA|TRBV7-8|TRBJ1-5
TGTGCCAGCAGCTTAGCGGCTCCTAGCAATCAGCCCCAGCATTTT
CASSLAAPSNQPQHF
>NA|NA|TRBV19|TRBJ2-7
TGTGCCAGTAGCTCCTATGGGTCGAGTGCGGAGCAGTACTTC
CASSSYGSSAEQYF
>NA|NA|TRBV7-9|TRBJ2-5
TGTGCCAGCAGCTCGCGCTCTGGCAGAGCGGAGACCCAGTACTTC
CASSSRSGRAETQYF
>NA|NA|TRBV19|TRBJ1-5
TGTGCCAGTAGTCCTCGGAGGGACATAGGTCAGCCCCAGCATTTT
CASSPRRDIGQPQHF